This T cell receptor (beta chain) is drawn from a study of T-cell reconstitution after alpha-beta-depleted transplantation in children. Study-wide results and caveats: Surviving recipient T cells and thymic progenitors accounted for the high day-60 TCRbeta diversity observed in some patients.

This clonotype was picked up many times. The antigen is undetermined. The V gene end was trimmed by 1 base and the J gene end by 0 bases; junction bases not matched to a gene: 0. There are 15 residues in the CDR3. Germline values: CDR1 SGHVS, CDR2 FNYEAQ. Unique molecular identifiers were used in preparing the TCRbeta library. MiXCR, run by TCRdb on the PCR reads, gives a single entry per CDR3 protein. The sample shows 200,000 to 250,000 distinct CDR3 sequences, 7.5% to 9.5% of them seen only once. Specimen: PBMCs, mostly from graft donor cells, collected 360 days after TCRalphabeta/CD19-depleted stem cell transplant. The rearrangement uses TRBV7-6 and TRBJ1-1, with 9 bases fitting TRBD1. The receptor was isolated from a male patient aged 2 to 9 who had a stem cell transplant for acute myeloid leukemia, so the T cells may come from the graft donor. CDR3 region: CASSLDRGLNTEAFF. The CDR3 DNA reads TGTGCCAGCAGCTTAGACAGGGGGCTGAACACTGAAGCTTTCTTT. Drawing the rest from reference TRBV7-6 and TRBJ1-1, the complete variable domain is GAGVSQSPRYKVTKRGQDVALRCDPISGHVSLYWYRQALGQGPEFLTYFNYEAQQDKSGLPNDRFSAERPEGSISTLTIQRTEQRDSAMYRCASSLDRGLNTEAFFGQGTRLTVV.